This TCR beta chain is from a study of blood T cell repertoires in COVID-19. Looking at the study overall: Whether acute or convalescent, the COVID-19 samples came from the United States, Italy and Spain. From T cells, B-cell-depleted T cells, or PBMCs came the material, which was cDNA or gDNA.

Original analysis: Reference gene primer amplification yielded estimated nucleated cell counts. Libraries were prepared by immunoSEQ multiplex PCR; TCRdb keeps only in-frame clonotypes and omits some of them. The V and J calls and clone size were taken over from that table, and D and trimming were inferred from the DNA. The sample includes 120,000 to 150,000 clones, roughly 80% of them seen just once. CDR1 and CDR2 from the germline V gene are SGDLS and YYNGEE. The CDR3 spans 16 residues. Trimming cost V 1 base and J 6 bases; bases outside gene matches: 8. The receptor was derived from a man aged 45-60 years with active or convalescent COVID-19. This sequence joins TRBV9 and TRBJ2-1, with 9 bases that match TRBD2. The sequencing input was peripheral blood. For the CDR3, the DNA is TGTGCCAGCAGCGTAAAGGCGGGAGGGCCCATCAATGAGCAGTTCTTC. It yields the protein CASSVKAGGPINEQFF.